The rows below give T cell receptor beta chains drawn from one sample of a study of blood T cell repertoires in COVID-19. Profiling relied on immunoSEQ multiplex PCR, and the TCRdb table lists in-frame clones only, not all of them. The sample carries 350,000 to 450,000 clones, roughly nine tenths recorded once. Sequences were obtained from PBMCs or T cells enriched from blood (not recorded which). These receptors all stem from a woman aged 40 to 50 who had been exposed to COVID-19. CDR3s include the opening cysteine and the closing phenylalanine or tryptophan. A D gene is named only where the DNA matches it firmly. Clone size is not always given. Where it is, it says once, few, many or a class for expanded clones.

len: 12; v_gene: TRBV6-5; d_gene: TRBD1; j_gene: TRBJ1-1; abundance: -; CDR3aa: CASNRGNTEAFF; CDR3nt: TGTGCCAGCAACAGGGGGAACACTGAAGCTTTCTTT
len: 15; v_gene: TRBV2; d_gene: TRBD1; j_gene: TRBJ2-7; abundance: -; CDR3aa: CASSPDRVLKYEQYF; CDR3nt: TGTGCCAGCAGTCCGGACAGGGTCTTGAAGTACGAGCAGTACTTC
len: 19; v_gene: TRBV4-3; d_gene: TRBD1; j_gene: TRBJ1-4; abundance: -; CDR3aa: CASSQEGEAGTGGVEKLFF; CDR3nt: TGCGCCAGCAGCCAAGAAGGGGAAGCGGGGACAGGGGGCGTGGAAAAACTGTTTTTT
len: 16; v_gene: TRBV21-1; d_gene: -; j_gene: TRBJ2-1; abundance: -; CDR3aa: CASSKVEGRHVHEQFF; CDR3nt: TGTGCCAGCTCCAAAGTGGAGGGCCGACACGTCCATGAGCAGTTCTTC
len: 14; v_gene: TRBV19; d_gene: -; j_gene: TRBJ1-4; abundance: -; CDR3aa: CASSISATNEKLFF; CDR3nt: TGTGCCAGTAGTATTTCTGCAACTAATGAAAAACTGTTTTTT
len: 16; v_gene: TRBV7-2; d_gene: TRBD2; j_gene: TRBJ2-1; abundance: -; CDR3aa: CASSSWTSGRGNEQFF; CDR3nt: TGTGCCAGCAGCTCCTGGACTAGCGGGAGAGGAAATGAGCAGTTCTTC
len: 14; v_gene: TRBV5-1; d_gene: -; j_gene: TRBJ1-3; abundance: -; CDR3aa: CASSSTDPGNTIYF; CDR3nt: TGCGCCAGCAGCTCGACAGACCCTGGAAACACCATATATTTT
len: 11; v_gene: TRBV20-1; d_gene: -; j_gene: TRBJ1-2; abundance: -; CDR3aa: CSAPVNYGYTF; CDR3nt: TGCAGTGCCCCCGTTAACTATGGCTACACCTTC
len: 13; v_gene: TRBV10-1; d_gene: -; j_gene: TRBJ1-1; abundance: -; CDR3aa: CASRRQRNTEAFF; CDR3nt: TGCGCCAGCCGACGACAGAGGAACACTGAAGCTTTCTTT
len: 15; v_gene: TRBV11-1; d_gene: -; j_gene: TRBJ1-2; abundance: once; CDR3aa: CASSLEAGPNYGYTF; CDR3nt: TGTGCCAGCAGCTTAGAGGCGGGACCTAACTATGGCTACACCTTC
len: 14; v_gene: TRBV7-2; d_gene: TRBD1; j_gene: TRBJ1-1; abundance: -; CDR3aa: CASSGQQGVGEAFF; CDR3nt: TGTGCCAGCAGCGGACAACAGGGGGTTGGTGAAGCTTTCTTT
len: 12; v_gene: TRBV30; d_gene: -; j_gene: TRBJ1-1; abundance: -; CDR3aa: CAYGNRVAEAFF; CDR3nt: TGTGCCTACGGGAACCGGGTCGCTGAAGCTTTCTTT
len: 11; v_gene: TRBV30; d_gene: -; j_gene: TRBJ1-1; abundance: -; CDR3aa: CAWSRGTEAFF; CDR3nt: TGTGCCTGGAGTAGGGGGACTGAAGCTTTCTTT
len: 15; v_gene: TRBV7-9; d_gene: -; j_gene: TRBJ1-6; abundance: -; CDR3aa: CASSLAGTQNSPLHF; CDR3nt: TGTGCCAGCAGCTTAGCCGGGACTCAAAATTCACCCCTCCACTTT
len: 14; v_gene: TRBV7-3; d_gene: -; j_gene: TRBJ2-1; abundance: -; CDR3aa: CASSQRSNAGEQFF; CDR3nt: TGTGCCAGCAGCCAAAGATCGAACGCGGGGGAGCAGTTCTTC
len: 16; v_gene: TRBV6-2/TRBV6-3; d_gene: -; j_gene: TRBJ2-7; abundance: -; CDR3aa: CASSLEGLGFTYEQYF; CDR3nt: TGTGCCAGCAGTTTGGAGGGCCTTGGATTTACCTACGAGCAGTACTTC
len: 17; v_gene: TRBV24-1; d_gene: TRBD1; j_gene: TRBJ2-2; abundance: -; CDR3aa: CATSDPMTGAPGGELFF; CDR3nt: TGTGCCACCAGTGACCCTATGACAGGGGCCCCGGGAGGGGAGCTGTTTTTT
len: 14; v_gene: TRBV27; d_gene: -; j_gene: TRBJ2-6; abundance: -; CDR3aa: CASSHSGVANVLTF; CDR3nt: TGTGCCAGCAGTCACTCAGGGGTGGCCAACGTCCTGACTTTC
len: 15; v_gene: TRBV7-2; d_gene: TRBD1; j_gene: TRBJ1-2; abundance: -; CDR3aa: CASSARQGENYGYTF; CDR3nt: TGTGCCAGCAGCGCTCGACAGGGAGAAAACTATGGCTACACCTTC
len: 14; v_gene: TRBV5-1; d_gene: -; j_gene: TRBJ2-6; abundance: -; CDR3aa: CASSLNTGANVLTF; CDR3nt: TGCGCCAGCAGCTTGAACACTGGGGCCAACGTCCTGACTTTC
len: 15; v_gene: TRBV29-1; d_gene: -; j_gene: TRBJ1-2; abundance: -; CDR3aa: CSVEGSYQANYGYTF; CDR3nt: TGCAGCGTTGAAGGGAGCTACCAAGCTAACTATGGCTACACCTTC
len: 13; v_gene: TRBV2; d_gene: TRBD1; j_gene: TRBJ1-2; abundance: -; CDR3aa: CASTEDRGLGYTF; CDR3nt: TGTGCCAGCACCGAAGACAGGGGGCTTGGCTACACCTTC
len: 17; v_gene: TRBV25-1; d_gene: -; j_gene: TRBJ1-2; abundance: -; CDR3aa: CASSESPGGGRDYGYTF; CDR3nt: TGTGCCAGCAGTGAATCCCCGGGGGGGGGAAGAGACTATGGCTACACCTTC
len: 14; v_gene: TRBV10-1; d_gene: TRBD1; j_gene: TRBJ1-6; abundance: -; CDR3aa: CASTAGGQGSPLHF; CDR3nt: TGCGCCAGCACGGCAGGGGGCCAAGGTTCACCCCTCCACTTT
len: 15; v_gene: TRBV27; d_gene: -; j_gene: TRBJ2-7; abundance: -; CDR3aa: CASSSEQGRRYEQYF; CDR3nt: TGTGCCAGCAGTTCCGAACAGGGGAGGAGGTACGAGCAGTACTTC
len: 15; v_gene: TRBV7-2; d_gene: TRBD1; j_gene: TRBJ1-4; abundance: once; CDR3aa: CASRAQGALDEKLFF; CDR3nt: TGTGCCAGCAGGGCACAGGGGGCTCTCGATGAAAAACTGTTTTTT
len: 15; v_gene: TRBV11-1; d_gene: -; j_gene: TRBJ1-1; abundance: -; CDR3aa: CASNSEGVLATEAFF; CDR3nt: TGTGCCAGCAACTCCGAGGGGGTCTTGGCCACTGAAGCTTTCTTT
len: 14; v_gene: TRBV10-1; d_gene: -; j_gene: TRBJ1-6; abundance: -; CDR3aa: CASSESRRGSPLHF; CDR3nt: TGCGCCAGCAGTGAGTCGCGGCGCGGTTCACCCCTCCACTTT
len: 15; v_gene: TRBV9; d_gene: -; j_gene: TRBJ1-2; abundance: once; CDR3aa: CASSQSGAIIYGYTF; CDR3nt: TGTGCCAGCAGTCAATCAGGGGCGATAATCTATGGCTACACCTTC
len: 14; v_gene: TRBV30; d_gene: TRBD1; j_gene: TRBJ1-2; abundance: -; CDR3aa: CAWEGQGGTYGYTF; CDR3nt: TGTGCCTGGGAGGGACAGGGCGGTACCTATGGCTACACCTTC
len: 14; v_gene: TRBV6-4; d_gene: TRBD1; j_gene: TRBJ1-1; abundance: -; CDR3aa: CASSRTGATSEAFF; CDR3nt: TGTGCCAGCTCCCGGACAGGGGCGACTTCTGAAGCTTTCTTT
len: 16; v_gene: TRBV9; d_gene: TRBD2; j_gene: TRBJ2-7; abundance: -; CDR3aa: CASSGRLTSGSHEQYF; CDR3nt: TGTGCCAGCAGCGGCCGACTCACTAGCGGGAGCCACGAGCAGTACTTC
len: 18; v_gene: TRBV9; d_gene: TRBD2; j_gene: TRBJ2-3; abundance: -; CDR3aa: CASSVSLREGPSTDTQYF; CDR3nt: TGTGCCAGCAGCGTAAGTTTACGGGAGGGCCCTAGCACAGATACGCAGTATTTT
len: 14; v_gene: TRBV5-6; d_gene: TRBD1; j_gene: TRBJ1-1; abundance: few; CDR3aa: CASSLFQGEGGAFF; CDR3nt: TGTGCCAGCAGCTTGTTTCAGGGGGAAGGTGGAGCTTTCTTT
len: 16; v_gene: TRBV15; d_gene: TRBD1; j_gene: TRBJ1-5; abundance: -; CDR3aa: CATSRERQGNSQPQHF; CDR3nt: TGTGCCACCAGCAGGGAAAGACAGGGGAACAGTCAGCCCCAGCATTTT
len: 17; v_gene: TRBV7-2; d_gene: -; j_gene: TRBJ2-2; abundance: -; CDR3aa: CASSLASLQRVAGELFF; CDR3nt: TGTGCCAGCAGCTTAGCCTCTCTGCAGCGGGTCGCCGGGGAGCTGTTTTTT
len: 17; v_gene: TRBV5-4; d_gene: TRBD1; j_gene: TRBJ1-3; abundance: -; CDR3aa: CASSLVPQGVSGNTIYF; CDR3nt: TGTGCCAGCAGCCTAGTCCCCCAGGGGGTCTCTGGAAACACCATATATTTT
len: 17; v_gene: TRBV27; d_gene: TRBD1; j_gene: TRBJ2-7; abundance: few; CDR3aa: CASSSTPGTGLGGEQYF; CDR3nt: TGTGCCAGCAGTTCCACCCCCGGGACAGGATTAGGGGGGGAGCAGTACTTC
len: 14; v_gene: TRBV11-2; d_gene: -; j_gene: TRBJ2-7; abundance: -; CDR3aa: CASSLGGTSYEQYF; CDR3nt: TGTGCCAGCAGCTTAGGAGGGACTTCCTACGAGCAGTACTTC
len: 14; v_gene: TRBV11-2; d_gene: -; j_gene: TRBJ2-7; abundance: few; CDR3aa: CASSSRHSSYEQYF; CDR3nt: TGTGCCAGCAGCTCGAGACATAGCTCCTACGAGCAGTACTTC
len: 15; v_gene: TRBV24-1; d_gene: -; j_gene: TRBJ1-2; abundance: -; CDR3aa: CATSATGQRTYGYTF; CDR3nt: TGTGCCACCAGTGCCACCGGACAGCGGACCTATGGCTACACCTTC
len: 13; v_gene: TRBV7-2; d_gene: -; j_gene: TRBJ2-7; abundance: -; CDR3aa: CASSPVFSYEQYF; CDR3nt: TGTGCCAGCAGCCCTGTTTTCTCCTACGAGCAGTACTTC
len: 11; v_gene: TRBV29-1; d_gene: -; j_gene: TRBJ1-1; abundance: once; CDR3aa: CSARPRAEAFF; CDR3nt: TGCAGCGCCAGGCCGCGGGCTGAAGCTTTCTTT
len: 16; v_gene: TRBV4-3; d_gene: -; j_gene: TRBJ2-1; abundance: -; CDR3aa: CASSQDGREIGNEQFF; CDR3nt: TGCGCCAGCAGCCAAGATGGAAGGGAGATCGGGAATGAGCAGTTCTTC
len: 14; v_gene: TRBV10-3; d_gene: -; j_gene: TRBJ2-7; abundance: -; CDR3aa: CAISALTGTYEQYF; CDR3nt: TGTGCCATCAGTGCCTTGACAGGCACATACGAGCAGTACTTC